Presented here are 8 T cell receptor beta chains from one specimen sequenced in a study of tumour-infiltrating T cells in Burkitt lymphoma. Only in-frame clones appear in the TCRdb table, and some are missing; sequencing was by immunoSEQ multiplex PCR. Of approximately 2,800 clones listed, around 76% are singletons. The sequencing input was tumor tissue. The origin of the receptors is a human donor with diffuse large B-cell lymphoma.

This clone is classed as large. The V gene is TRBV6-5, the J gene TRBJ1-2; D is unresolved. Germline assignment: CDR1 MNHEY and CDR2 SVGAGI. Trimming shortened V by 2 bases and J by 0 bases, and 7 bases separated the two germline ends. CDR3 length: 14 residues. The CDR3 loop reads CASSYLRANYGYTF. The CDR3 region has the DNA TGTGCCAGCAGTTACCTGCGAGCTAACTATGGCTACACCTTC.

V and J are TRBV5-1 and TRBJ2-2, with 8 bases aligning to TRBD2. The CDR3 has 18 amino acids. Germline CDR1 SGHRS, CDR2 YFSETQ. V shed 6 bases and J 3 bases; nucleotides not matched to a gene: 16. CDR3 DNA sequence: TGCGCCAGCACTCTAGGTCCCCCGGGACTAGGGGACACCGGGGAGCTGTTTTTT. This codes for CASTLGPPGLGDTGELFF.

This clone was recorded a few times. The rearrangement links TRBV28 to TRBJ2-2; TRBD2 might be the D (7 bases). This CDR3 has 16 amino acids. Trimming removed 8 bases at V and 3 bases at J, with 19 bases between. From germline, CDR1 is MDHEN and CDR2 SYDVKM. In nucleotides, the CDR3 is TGTGCCAGCTTTGGGTGGGGGGGGGCGGACACCGGGGAGCTGTTTTTT. Protein product: CASFGWGGADTGELFF.

The V call is TRBV5-1, the J call TRBJ2-7; D may be TRBD1 (6 bases). This CDR3 spans 16 amino acids. Trimming removed 0 bases at V and 0 bases at J, with 13 bases between. Germline lookup yields CDR1 SGHRS and CDR2 YFSETQ. The CDR3 spells CASSLGPTGSSYEQYF. CDR3 coding DNA: TGCGCCAGCAGCTTGGGCCCAACAGGGTCCTCCTACGAGCAGTACTTC.

The J gene is TRBJ1-2, the V gene TRBV4-1; D gene uncertain. The V end was cut by 4 bases, the J end by 3 bases, with 9 bases between. CDR1 and CDR2 (germline): MGHRA, YSYEKL. The CDR3 covers 13 residues. CDR3 coding DNA: TGCGCCAGCAGCCCTATGGGCTACTATGGCTACACCTTC. Protein product: CASSPMGYYGYTF.

This clone was counted once. The rearrangement uses TRBV5-1 and TRBJ2-5; possible D gene TRBD1, 6 bases. The germline CDR1 and CDR2 sequences are SGHRS and YFSETQ. The CDR3 length is 14 residues. V lost 2 bases and J 5 bases, leaving 13 bases between the germline ends. CDR3 sequence: CASSLEGGMETQYF. CDR3 nucleotides: TGCGCCAGCAGCTTAGAAGGGGGAATGGAGACCCAGTACTTC.

This chain links TRBV7-9 with TRBJ2-7; D remains unclear. The V gene lost 5 bases and the J gene lost 6 bases, with 14 bases spanning the gap. The germline CDR1 and CDR2 sequences are SEHNR and FQNEAQ (reference sequence). CDR3 length equals 13 residues. CDR3 nucleotide sequence: TGTGCCAGCAGCATCCTGGCCACCGGCGAGCAGTACTTC. Translation gives CASSILATGEQYF.

The rearrangement uses TRBV9 and TRBJ2-1; 13 bases are a match to TRBD2. The CDR3 extends over 14 amino acids. Germline V lookup: CDR1 SGDLS, CDR2 YYNGEE. The V segment lost 3 bases and the J segment 8 bases; nucleotides outside the gene matches: 2. This CDR3 is CASSATSGRDEQFF. The CDR3 bases are TGTGCCAGCAGCGCCACTAGCGGGAGGGATGAGCAGTTCTTC. Full variable domain (remainder filled in from reference TRBV9 and TRBJ2-1): DSGVTQTPKHLITATGQRVTLRCSPRSGDLSVYWYQQSLDQGLQFLIQYYNGEERAKGNILERFSAQQFPDLHSELNLSSLELGDSALYFCASSATSGRDEQFFGPGTRLTVL.